This TCR beta chain appears in the sequencing data of a study of response to subunit inactivated influenza vaccine (dated by TCRdb to the late 2010s). About the investigation overall: To follow how T cells responded to a trivalent subunit inactivated influenza vaccine, the researchers relied on deep quantitative profiling of the T cell receptor repertoire.

Library generation was performed with RT-PCR. TCRdb lists the instrument as Illumina HiSeq 2500. TCRdb reprocessed the public reads (quality trimming at Q25 with fastp, clone calling with MiXCR) and kept in-frame beta chains. Under each unique CDR3 protein, matching rows form one entry showing the most common genes and DNA. The sample table shows under 500,000 distinct CDR3 sequences, and about a tenth are seen once. Approximately 12% of the sample is taken by the ten largest. Broader findings and caveats from the paper: It was suggested by the authors that each seasonal influenza vaccination may recruit only a limited number of new T cells.

Remarks on this clonotype: The antigen it binds to is not known. No qualities accompany the bases; no much larger clone lies one base away.

The CDR3 starts with the cysteine, ends with the phenylalanine, and has 20 residues. Only CDR3 DNA remains: 60 bases, in frame from the first base. As encoded in the germline V gene, CDR1 is SGHDT while CDR2 is YYEEEE. V is reduced by 1 base and J by 1 base, leaving a spacing of 24 bases between them. The time point label for this specimen denotes: approximately 40 days after influenza vaccine administration. This clonotype was obtained from a man over 45 who received an inactivated influenza vaccine. Donor details come from another sample of the same person, matched by shared clones. Source: PBMCs from blood, taken more than 35 days after vaccination. The sequence links TRBV5-6 to TRBJ2-1, and perhaps TRBD2 as D gene, on 6 matching bases. The encoded CDR3 is CASSLFVPMEGPISYNEQFF. The nucleotides read TGTGCCAGCAGCTTGTTTGTCCCGATGGAGGGCCCAATTTCCTACAATGAGCAGTTCTTC.